This TCR beta chain was profiled in a study of blood T cell repertoires in COVID-19. Whole-study context: COVID-19 samples collected from the United States, Italy and Spain covered acute and convalescent phases. PBMCs, B-cell-depleted T cells, or T cells were the source of the cDNA or gDNA that made up the material.

Authors' data handling: Reference gene primers were amplified, and this amplification served to estimate nucleated cell counts. This table comes from immunoSEQ multiplex PCR, and its TCRdb copy is limited to in-frame clones, with some not included. V, J and clone size were drawn from that table, and D and trimming were deduced from the DNA. Of about 150,000 clones in the sample, roughly 80% are singletons; the top ten hold roughly 8.6%. The V and J ends lost 0 bases and 0 bases respectively, with 3 bases between them. This CDR3 spans 13 amino acids. Germline lookup yields CDR1 SGDLS and CDR2 YYNGEE. This clone was detected only a few times.

The clonotype originates from a man aged 50 to 59 with active or convalescent COVID-19. The specimen sequenced was peripheral blood. This chain uses TRBV9 with TRBJ1-1; no firm D call. In DNA, the CDR3 is TGTGCCAGCAGCGTAGCTCTGAACACTGAAGCTTTCTTT. Amino acid sequence: CASSVALNTEAFF.